This is a list of T cell receptor beta chains from one sample in a study of CD8 T cells in Susac syndrome. Via MiXCR, TCRdb re-called the immunoSEQ multiplex PCR reads, giving one row per CDR3 protein. The data show about 150,000 distinct CDR3 sequences, just under 97% seen once. Sequencing used CD8+ T cells from PBMCs. These receptors were taken from a human donor with multiple sclerosis. CDR3s include the opening cysteine and the closing phenylalanine or tryptophan. Each record gives: J gene, D gene, V gene, clone size, CDR3 DNA, CDR3 protein. D genes are given only for firm matches. Size tells how often a clone was seen (once, few, many) or the class of an expanded clone, and some rows leave it out.

J gene: TRBJ2-2
D gene: .
V gene: TRBV6-5
clone size: .
CDR3 DNA: TGTGCCAGCAGTTACCAGATCAGGGGGGAGCTGTTTTTT
CDR3 protein: CASSYQIRGELFF

J gene: TRBJ2-1
D gene: .
V gene: TRBV7-9
clone size: .
CDR3 DNA: TGTGCCAGCAGCTCTAGAGGCCTTGTAGGGGAAAATGAGCAGTTCTTC
CDR3 protein: CASSSRGLVGENEQFF

J gene: TRBJ2-2
D gene: .
V gene: TRBV4-1
clone size: .
CDR3 DNA: TGCGCCAGCACCGACACCCGAGGCGGGGAGCTGTTTTTT
CDR3 protein: CASTDTRGGELFF

J gene: TRBJ2-1
D gene: .
V gene: TRBV7-8
clone size: .
CDR3 DNA: TGTGCCAGCAGCTCTCTCTCCGGTGGGAGATATCCCTACAATGAGCAGTTCTTC
CDR3 protein: CASSSLSGGRYPYNEQFF

J gene: TRBJ2-7
D gene: .
V gene: TRBV2
clone size: .
CDR3 DNA: TGTGCCAGTCCCACAGGGTACGAGCAGTACTTC
CDR3 protein: CASPTGYEQYF

J gene: TRBJ2-2
D gene: .
V gene: TRBV9
clone size: .
CDR3 DNA: TGTGCCAGCACCCTACCACCCGGGAACACCGGGGAGCTGTTTTTT
CDR3 protein: CASTLPPGNTGELFF

J gene: TRBJ2-5
D gene: TRBD2
V gene: TRBV3-1
clone size: .
CDR3 DNA: TGTGCCAGCAGCCGCACGGGGGGAGCGGGGCCCGAAGAGACCCAGTACTTC
CDR3 protein: CASSRTGGAGPEETQYF

J gene: TRBJ2-1
D gene: TRBD1
V gene: TRBV3-1
clone size: .
CDR3 DNA: TGTGCCAGCAGCCAAAAGAAGGGGACAGGGCGGGGGCCATACAATGAGCAGTTCTTC
CDR3 protein: CASSQKKGTGRGPYNEQFF

J gene: TRBJ2-5
D gene: .
V gene: TRBV9
clone size: .
CDR3 DNA: TGTGCCAGCAGCGCGACGGCGGGGCTGGGGGAGACCCAGTACTTC
CDR3 protein: CASSATAGLGETQYF

J gene: TRBJ1-2
D gene: TRBD1
V gene: TRBV30
clone size: .
CDR3 DNA: TGTGCCTGGACCGGAGGACAGGGCGAAGGCTACACCTTC
CDR3 protein: CAWTGGQGEGYTF

J gene: TRBJ2-7
D gene: .
V gene: TRBV3-1
clone size: .
CDR3 DNA: TGTGCCAGCAGCCAACAGGGAGTCTACGAGCAGTACTTC
CDR3 protein: CASSQQGVYEQYF

J gene: TRBJ2-3
D gene: .
V gene: TRBV6-5
clone size: .
CDR3 DNA: TGTGCCAGCAGTTACGCGGCCGAGTTGGTTGGAGATACGCAGTATTTT
CDR3 protein: CASSYAAELVGDTQYF

J gene: TRBJ2-1
D gene: TRBD2
V gene: TRBV7-2
clone size: .
CDR3 DNA: TGTGCCAGCAGCTCCTCGGGGGGGCGGATGTTGAATGAGCAGTTCTTC
CDR3 protein: CASSSSGGRMLNEQFF

J gene: TRBJ2-2
D gene: TRBD1
V gene: TRBV3-1
clone size: .
CDR3 DNA: TGTGCCAGCAGCTCGGGACAGGGGGTCACCGGGGAGCTGTTTTTT
CDR3 protein: CASSSGQGVTGELFF

J gene: TRBJ2-1
D gene: TRBD1
V gene: TRBV7-9
clone size: .
CDR3 DNA: TGTGCCAGCAGCCGCAGGTTGGGACAGGGGTCCCTCAATGAGCAGTTCTTC
CDR3 protein: CASSRRLGQGSLNEQFF

J gene: TRBJ2-1
D gene: .
V gene: TRBV3-1
clone size: .
CDR3 DNA: TGTGCCAGCAGCCCTGCAGGGTTCGAGCAGTTCTTC
CDR3 protein: CASSPAGFEQFF

J gene: TRBJ2-1
D gene: .
V gene: TRBV19
clone size: .
CDR3 DNA: TGTGCCAGTAGTATAGGTTTGGGGTTAGCAGGTGAGCAGTTCTTC
CDR3 protein: CASSIGLGLAGEQFF

J gene: TRBJ1-1
D gene: .
V gene: TRBV7-9
clone size: once
CDR3 DNA: TGTGCCAGCGGGAGGGCGAACACTGAAGCTTTCTTT
CDR3 protein: CASGRANTEAFF

J gene: TRBJ2-5
D gene: .
V gene: TRBV11-2
clone size: .
CDR3 DNA: TGTGCCAGCAGCTTAGCCTACCTGGGGCAAGAGACCCAGTACTTC
CDR3 protein: CASSLAYLGQETQYF

J gene: TRBJ2-5
D gene: .
V gene: TRBV12-3/TRBV12-4
clone size: .
CDR3 DNA: TGTGCCAGCAGTGGGGTAGGGGAGACCCAGTACTTC
CDR3 protein: CASSGVGETQYF

J gene: TRBJ2-1
D gene: TRBD2
V gene: TRBV3-1
clone size: .
CDR3 DNA: TGTGCCAGCAGCCAGGGGACTAGCGGGGGGTTCAATGAGCAGTTCTTC
CDR3 protein: CASSQGTSGGFNEQFF

J gene: TRBJ2-3
D gene: .
V gene: TRBV29-1
clone size: .
CDR3 DNA: TGCAGCGTTGGGGAGTTCAGCGGAGGATATAGCACAGATACGCAGTATTTT
CDR3 protein: CSVGEFSGGYSTDTQYF

J gene: TRBJ2-1
D gene: TRBD2
V gene: TRBV6-2/TRBV6-3
clone size: .
CDR3 DNA: TGTGCCAGCAGTTACTCGAGCGGGGGGCCCTCCTACAATGAGCAGTTCTTC
CDR3 protein: CASSYSSGGPSYNEQFF

J gene: TRBJ2-3
D gene: .
V gene: TRBV25-1
clone size: .
CDR3 DNA: TGTGCCAGCAGTGAAGACAGACCCACAGATACGCAGTATTTT
CDR3 protein: CASSEDRPTDTQYF

J gene: TRBJ1-2
D gene: TRBD1
V gene: TRBV27
clone size: .
CDR3 DNA: TGTGCCAGCAGCCCGACAGGGTCTGGCTACACCTTC
CDR3 protein: CASSPTGSGYTF